The table lists the clone carrying this TCR beta chain with a few counts. This record belongs to a study of CD8+CD57+ T cells in acquired aplastic anemia. It was genomic DNA that served as the template for profiling TCR beta VDJ and CDR3. Using its own MiXCR run on the reads, TCRdb lists one record per CDR3 protein. The sample gives about 470,000 distinct CDR3 sequences, approximately 33% of which show up once; approximately 0.82% is in the top ten. The CDR3 sequence is 15 residues long. Germline values: CDR1 SGHTA, CDR2 FQGNSA. V lost 5 bases and J lost 1, with 15 bases in between. The authors sequenced patients whose flow cytometry had shown CD8+CD57+ cell expansion.

Specimen: sorted CD4+, CD8+, or CD8+CD57+ T cells (not recorded which) from PBMCs. This receptor was taken from a human donor with aplastic anemia. The chain recombines TRBV7-2 with TRBJ2-7; D may correspond to TRBD1 or TRBD2 (6 bases each). The CDR3 protein is CASSPRGQGSYEQYF. CDR3 DNA sequence: TGTGCCAGCAGCCCTCGGGGGCAGGGTTCCTACGAGCAGTACTTC. The whole variable domain, remainder taken from reference TRBV7-2 and TRBJ2-7, is GAGVSQSPSNKVTEKGKDVELRCDPISGHTALYWYRQSLGQGLEFLIYFQGNSAPDKSGLPSDRFSAERTGGSVSTLTIQRTQQEDSAVYLCASSPRGQGSYEQYFGPGTRLTVT.